The 15 T cell receptor beta chains below all came from one sample that was sequenced in a study of blood T cell repertoires in COVID-19. Repertoires were generated with immunoSEQ multiplex PCR, while TCRdb's copy carries only in-frame clones and drops some. The table shows some 40,000 clones, with roughly 90% occurring only once. The specimen was peripheral blood. The receptors shown here come from a man in his sixties or seventies with active COVID-19.

The rearrangement links TRBV19 to TRBJ1-5; no clear D gene. CDR3 length equals 14 residues. CDR1 and CDR2 from the germline V gene are LNHDA and SQIVND (reference sequence). Trimming pared 11 bases from V and 0 bases from J, leaving 14 bases between. Here the CDR3 reads CAVGPRLSNQPQHF. The CDR3, as DNA: TGTGCCGTGGGCCCTCGCCTTAGCAATCAGCCCCAGCATTTT.

This chain uses TRBV5-1 with TRBJ1-1; D remains unclear. The CDR3 length is 14 residues. Germline V lookup: CDR1 SGHRS, CDR2 YFSETQ. Trimming removed 2 bases at V and 0 bases at J, with 8 bases between. The CDR3 DNA reads as TGCGCCAGCAGCTTAGGCGGTATGAACACTGAAGCTTTCTTT. Translation gives CASSLGGMNTEAFF.

Concerning this clone itself: A read error may produce the germline difference seen at one junction end. The chain is built from TRBV20-1 and TRBJ2-7, with D possibly TRBD2 on 6 matching bases. Germline-derived CDR1 and CDR2 are DFQATT and SNEGSKA (reference sequence). This CDR3 has 11 residues. The CDR3 loop reads CSVSVRGRQNF. In nucleotides, the CDR3 is TGCAGTGTTTCGGTGCGGGGAAGACAGAACTTC.

The CDR3 reads CASSFMEANTIYF. The CDR3 nucleotides are TGTGCCAGCAGCTTCATGGAGGCCAACACCATATATTTT. The gene calls are TRBV5-6 and TRBJ1-3, with unresolved D. CDR1 is SGHDT, CDR2 YYEEEE, per germline. Trimming shortened V by 2 bases and J by 7 bases, and 10 bases separated the two germline ends. CDR3 length equals 13 residues.

J is TRBJ2-3 and V is TRBV27, with 7 bases that match TRBD1. CDR1 is MNHEY, CDR2 SMNVEV, per germline (reference sequence). The length of the CDR3 is 17 residues. The V and J ends lost 6 bases and 5 bases, in that order; junction bases with no gene match: 17. The chain's CDR3 is CASRKAGAGGSIDTQYF. As DNA, the CDR3 is TGTGCCAGCAGAAAGGCTGGGGCAGGGGGTTCCATAGATACGCAGTATTTT.

This rearrangement joins TRBV7-2 to TRBJ2-5, with D hard to call. The CDR3 contains 14 residues. Germline CDR1 SGHTA, CDR2 FQGNSA. V was cut by 0 bases and J by 1 base, with 6 bases left in between. The CDR3 here is CASSLASLQETQYF. CDR3 bases: TGTGCCAGCAGCTTAGCGAGCCTCCAAGAGACCCAGTACTTC.

V gene TRBV27 combines with J gene TRBJ2-1; 14 bases fit TRBD2. V shed 9 bases and J 0 bases; nucleotides not matched to a gene: 7. Germline V gene lookup returns CDR1 MNHEY and CDR2 SMNVEV (reference sequence). This CDR3 spans 17 amino acids. This chain's CDR3 is CASKTSGGGSSYNEQFF. For the CDR3, the DNA is TGTGCCAGTAAGACTAGCGGGGGGGGCAGCTCCTACAATGAGCAGTTCTTC.

The CDR3 sequence: CASSYSRTGGTGELFF. CDR3 coding DNA: TGTGCCAGCAGTTACTCGAGAACGGGTGGTACCGGGGAGCTGTTTTTT. The V and J genes are TRBV6-5 and TRBJ2-2; D is uncertain. Trimming left V 0 bases short and J 5 bases short, with 13 bases between. The germline gives CDR1 MNHEY, CDR2 SVGAGI. The CDR3 is 16 residues long.

The V call is TRBV18, the J call TRBJ2-1; unclear D gene. V lost 5 bases and J lost 4, with 12 bases in between. Germline V gene lookup returns CDR1 KGHSH and CDR2 LQKENI. This CDR3 comprises 14 residues. CDR3 sequence reads: CASSTYSPYNEQFF. The CDR3 DNA is TGTGCCAGCTCAACCTATAGCCCGTACAATGAGCAGTTCTTC.

This sequence joins TRBV28 and TRBJ2-5; 9 bases match TRBD1. The germline V gene encodes CDR1 MDHEN and CDR2 SYDVKM. J was trimmed by 5 bases and V by 3 bases; bases with no gene match: 7. CDR3 length: 15 residues. The CDR3: CASSLSGQGKETQYF. The CDR3 nucleotides read TGTGCCAGCAGTTTGTCCGGACAGGGGAAGGAGACCCAGTACTTC.

This clone appeared a single time. V and J are TRBV30 and TRBJ1-6; D is perhaps TRBD1 (6 bases). Germline V gene lookup returns CDR1 GTSNPN and CDR2 SVGIG (reference sequence). The CDR3 is 15 residues long. Trimming stripped 5 bases from V and 1 base from J, with 12 bases between. The DNA of the CDR3 is TGTGCCTGGGAACGGGGGGCGTCCTATAATTCACCCCTCCACTTT. This codes for CAWERGASYNSPLHF.

The chain links TRBV9 to TRBJ2-5, with D unclear. CDR3 size: 14 residues. Germline CDR1 reads SGDLS; CDR2 reads YYNGEE. The ends were cut back, 0 bases at V and 2 bases at J, with 8 bases in the middle. CDR3 sequence reads: CASSVGGHQETQYF. The CDR3 DNA follows: TGTGCCAGCAGCGTAGGCGGCCATCAAGAGACCCAGTACTTC.

The V gene is TRBV15, the J gene TRBJ2-3, with 8 bases identical to TRBD1. The CDR3 extends over 16 amino acids. Germline V lookup: CDR1 LNHNV, CDR2 YYDKDF (reference sequence). Trimming cost V 1 base and J 4 bases; bases outside gene matches: 7. CDR3 nucleotides: TGTGCCACCAGCAGAGGTGGGGTACAGGGGGCAGATACGCAGTATTTT. It is translated as CATSRGGVQGADTQYF.

This clone has a single count. Here the CDR3 reads CATSGPRGRGEQYF. CDR3 nucleotides: TGTGCCACCAGTGGCCCCAGGGGGCGAGGAGAGCAGTACTTC. This chain uses TRBV24-1 with TRBJ2-7, with 8 bases lining up with TRBD1. Looked up from germline, CDR1 is KGHDR and CDR2 is SFDVKD. V lost 5 bases and J lost 7; bases outside the gene matches: 9. The CDR3 loop spans 14 amino acids.

The chain joins TRBV4-3 to TRBJ1-6, with no clear D. V was cut by 1 base and J by 10 bases, with 14 bases left in between. Per germline, CDR1 LGHNA and CDR2 YSLEER. The CDR3 totals 15 residues. The CDR3, as DNA: TGCGCCAGCAGCCAAGTTATAGCGATGGAGTCACCCCTCCACTTT. Encoded protein: CASSQVIAMESPLHF.